Below are 19 T cell receptor beta chains sequenced from a single sample in a study of control samples from healthy donors and cancer patients. The protocol was immunoSEQ multiplex PCR, while the TCRdb copy is restricted to in-frame clones and leaves out a portion. The sample has under 200,000 clones, 91% seen once. What was sequenced was blood. The receptor set was obtained from a woman aged 25 to 45 in good health.

The sample holds one count of this clone. The chain combines TRBV6-5 with TRBJ2-7; D perhaps matches TRBD1 (6 bases). Trimming removed 6 bases from V and 2 bases from J, with 11 bases in between. The CDR3 extends over 13 amino acids. Germline assignment: CDR1 MNHEY and CDR2 SVGAGI. CDR3 nucleotides: TGTGCCAGCAGACGGACAGACGCCTACGAGCAGTACTTC. Encoded protein: CASRRTDAYEQYF.

This chain joins TRBV7-6 and TRBJ1-6; the D is unclear. The CDR3 covers 13 residues. With 0 bases removed from V and 7 bases from J, the gap between germline ends came to 4 bases. Germline lookup yields CDR1 SGHVS and CDR2 FNYEAQ. The DNA of the CDR3 is TGTGCCAGCAGCTTAGCAGAGAATTCACCCCTCCACTTT. It codes for CASSLAENSPLHF.

In DNA, the CDR3 is TGCGCCAGCAGCGCTTCCGACAGCAACTATGGCTACACCTTC. Amino acids: CASSASDSNYGYTF. The chain employs TRBV5-1 and TRBJ1-2; tentative D call: TRBD1 (5 bases). Germline lookup yields CDR1 SGHRS and CDR2 YFSETQ. The CDR3 is made up of 14 amino acids. V was cut by 4 bases and J by 2 bases, with 12 bases left in between.

The rearrangement uses TRBV9 and TRBJ1-4, with 7 bases lining up with TRBD1. The V gene's germline CDR1 is SGDLS and CDR2 YYNGEE. V lost 1 base, J lost 4 bases, and 4 bases stayed unmatched. The CDR3 is 15 amino acids. The CDR3 DNA follows: TGTGCCAGCAGCGTAAGACAGGGCTTTAATGAAAAACTGTTTTTT. This gives the protein CASSVRQGFNEKLFF.

This chain uses TRBV15 with TRBJ1-6; tentative D call: TRBD1 (5 bases). The germline CDR1 and CDR2 sequences are LNHNV and YYDKDF (reference sequence). The V and J ends lost 0 bases and 10 bases respectively, with 13 bases between them. This CDR3 has 15 residues. This CDR3 reads CATSRDGEGYSPLHF. The DNA of the CDR3 is TGTGCCACCAGCAGAGATGGGGAGGGGTACTCACCCCTCCACTTT.

The rearrangement joins TRBV9 to TRBJ2-7, with 7 positions matching TRBD1. This CDR3 is 14 amino acids long. The V gene end was trimmed by 4 bases and the J gene end by 0 bases; junction bases not matched to a gene: 4. CDR1 and CDR2 (germline): SGDLS, YYNGEE. The CDR3 sequence is CASSPRQGSYEQYF. In DNA form, the CDR3 reads TGTGCCAGCAGCCCCAGACAGGGCTCCTACGAGCAGTACTTC.

The table lists this clone with a few counts. The chain joins TRBV7-9 to TRBJ2-1; D gene unclear. The CDR3 runs to 12 residues. Trimming removed 5 bases at V and 5 bases at J, with 7 bases between. The germline V gene encodes CDR1 SEHNR and CDR2 FQNEAQ (reference sequence). This chain's CDR3 is CASSPINNEQFF. In DNA form, the CDR3 reads TGTGCCAGCAGCCCGATCAACAATGAGCAGTTCTTC.

This clone was found a few times. This sequence joins TRBV15 and TRBJ2-7; D is possibly TRBD1 or TRBD2 (5 bases each). CDR3 length equals 16 residues. Germline-derived CDR1 and CDR2 are LNHNV and YYDKDF (reference sequence). The V and J ends lost 1 base and 0 bases respectively, with 13 bases between them. CDR3 in DNA: TGTGCCACCAGCAGAGGTGGGGGAGTTAGCTCCTACGAGCAGTACTTC. Protein product: CATSRGGGVSSYEQYF.

The rearrangement joins TRBV6-5 to TRBJ1-5; D might be TRBD1 (6 bases). Looked up from germline, CDR1 is MNHEY and CDR2 is SVGAGI. The V and J ends lost 0 bases and 7 bases respectively, with 10 bases between them. The CDR3 covers 14 residues. The CDR3 loop reads CASSYSAGVQPQHF. CDR3 coding DNA: TGTGCCAGCAGTTACTCGGCAGGGGTGCAGCCCCAGCATTTT.

This clone was picked up one time. The chain employs TRBV6-6 and TRBJ2-3, with 11 bases fitting TRBD2. J lost 1 base, V lost 5 bases, and 2 bases had no gene match. The CDR3 is made up of 15 amino acids. The V gene's germline CDR1 is MNHNY and CDR2 SVGAGI (reference sequence). The chain's CDR3 is CASSTSGGRTDTQYF. Here the CDR3 DNA reads TGTGCCAGCAGTACTAGCGGGGGACGCACAGATACGCAGTATTTT.

This chain connects TRBV2 to TRBJ1-1; D uncertain. The CDR3 sequence is 13 residues long. V dropped 5 bases and J dropped 1 base, with 8 bases sitting between them. Germline lookup yields CDR1 SNHLY and CDR2 FYNNEI. CDR3 protein: CASSSDWNTEAFF. The CDR3 nucleotides read TGTGCCAGCAGTAGTGACTGGAACACTGAAGCTTTCTTT.

The chain has TRBV29-1 and TRBJ1-5, with a tentative D call TRBD1 (6 bases). Germline lookup yields CDR1 SQVTM and CDR2 ANQGSEA. The V end lost 4 bases, the J end lost 4 bases, and 11 bases lay between the germline ends. The length of the CDR3 is 13 residues. The CDR3 loop reads CSVGMDRNQPQHF. The CDR3 DNA sequence: TGCAGCGTTGGTATGGACAGAAATCAGCCCCAGCATTTT.

This chain joins TRBV18 and TRBJ2-3, with D possibly TRBD1 on 6 matching bases. Trimming cost V 4 bases and J 2 bases, with 10 bases left between them. The germline gives CDR1 KGHSH, CDR2 LQKENI. The CDR3 spans 14 residues. The CDR3 coding sequence is TGTGCCAGCTCACGAGGGACATCCACAGATACGCAGTATTTT. Its translation: CASSRGTSTDTQYF.

The chain carries TRBV5-1 and TRBJ1-2, with a tentative D call TRBD1 (5 bases). V was cut by 0 bases and J by 3 bases, with 6 bases left in between. This CDR3 has 13 residues. Germline CDR1 reads SGHRS; CDR2 reads YFSETQ. In DNA form, the CDR3 reads TGCGCCAGCAGCTTGGGCAGGGACTATGGCTACACCTTC. It yields the protein CASSLGRDYGYTF.

CDR3 protein: CASSDTDTGANVLTF. CDR3 sequence (DNA): TGTGCCAGCAGTGATACTGATACTGGGGCCAACGTCCTGACTTTC. The chain has TRBV6-1 and TRBJ2-6; D is ambiguous. Trimming stripped 3 bases from V and 2 bases from J, with 8 bases between. This CDR3 contains 15 residues. Germline CDR1 reads MNHNS; CDR2 reads SASEGT.

The CDR3 nucleotides read TGTGCCAGCAGTTTTGTGCAGACCTATGGCTACACCTTC. It translates to CASSFVQTYGYTF. The V gene is TRBV12-3 or TRBV12-4, the J gene TRBJ1-2; D gene ambiguous. The V end was cut by 3 bases, the J end by 4 bases, with 9 bases between. The length of the CDR3 is 13 residues.

The rearrangement links TRBV2 to TRBJ1-2, with D tentatively TRBD1 (5 bases). The CDR3 sequence is 13 residues long. Germline CDR1 reads SNHLY; CDR2 reads FYNNEI. V lost 6 bases to trimming and J lost 2 bases, with 10 bases between them. The CDR3 here is CASSPGPNYGYTF. In DNA, the CDR3 is TGTGCCAGCAGCCCGGGACCGAACTATGGCTACACCTTC.

V usage is TRBV27 and J usage is TRBJ2-7; 7 nucleotides align to TRBD2. The CDR3 is 15 residues long. V lost 3 bases to trimming and J lost 3 bases; unmatched junction nucleotides: 8. Germline V gene sequence: CDR1 MNHEY, CDR2 SMNVEV (reference sequence). Here the CDR3 DNA reads TGTGCCAGCAGTTTCTCTACTAGCGCTATCTACGAGCAGTACTTC. Amino acids: CASSFSTSAIYEQYF.

The rearrangement uses TRBV12-3 or TRBV12-4 and TRBJ2-7; the D is unclear. This CDR3 comprises 12 residues. Trimming stripped 1 base from V and 6 bases from J, with 7 bases between. The DNA of the CDR3 is TGTGCCAGCAGTTTAGGAGTCCTCGAGCAGTACTTC. Translating gives CASSLGVLEQYF.